The 10 T cell receptor beta chains listed next were all sequenced from one sample in a study of shared clonotypes between healthy human individuals. The table came from immunoSEQ multiplex PCR; TCRdb's copy has only in-frame clones and leaves some out. The sample lists approximately 1.5 million clones, around 98.5% seen once, with 0.36% in the top ten. The source material was naive CD4+ T cells sorted from blood. The subset: CD45RA+ positively selected. These TCRs come from a man aged 25-45 years in good health.

The chain uses TRBV18 and TRBJ2-6; D gene ambiguous. This CDR3 spans 16 amino acids. Germline V gene data show CDR1 as KGHSH and CDR2 as LQKENI. Trimming shortened V by 6 bases and J by 0 bases, and 12 bases separated the two germline ends. The CDR3 is CASSSEIGSGANVLTF. CDR3 DNA: TGTGCCAGCTCGTCGGAAATCGGCTCTGGGGCCAACGTCCTGACTTTC.

This clone was detected once. The chain carries TRBV29-1 and TRBJ2-1; 10 bases match TRBD2. The CDR3 has 14 residues. V was pared by 5 bases and J by 8 bases, with 9 bases of the junction left unmatched. CDR1 and CDR2 (germline): SQVTM, ANQGSEA. The CDR3 nucleotides read TGCAGCGTTCGCCTAGCGGGAGAGGGCGATGAGCAGTTCTTC. It encodes CSVRLAGEGDEQFF.

The genes are TRBV19 and TRBJ1-2, with D possibly being TRBD1 (5 bases). Trimming removed 3 bases at V and 5 bases at J, with 10 bases between. Germline CDR1 LNHDA, CDR2 SQIVND (reference sequence). The CDR3 runs to 13 residues. As DNA, the CDR3 is TGTGCCAGTAGTATCGTGGGGCTTTATGGCTACACCTTC. This translates into CASSIVGLYGYTF.

Concerning this clone: Other nucleotide sequences in the sample specify the same CDR3. The chain links TRBV9 to TRBJ1-1; no clear D. V lost 0 bases to trimming and J lost 2 bases, with 8 bases between them. The length of the CDR3 is 14 residues. CDR1 is SGDLS and CDR2 is YYNGEE in the germline V gene. The CDR3 sequence: CASSVAQKNTEAFF. The CDR3 region has the DNA TGTGCCAGCAGCGTAGCTCAGAAAAACACTGAAGCTTTCTTT.

The gene calls are TRBV5-1 and TRBJ1-3; the D is unclear. This CDR3 has 16 amino acids. Looked up from germline, CDR1 is SGHRS and CDR2 is YFSETQ. The ends were cut back, 0 bases at V and 3 bases at J, with 13 bases in the middle. The CDR3 DNA follows: TGCGCCAGCAGCTTGGGCAGGTCCCGTTTTGGAAACACCATATATTTT. Translation gives CASSLGRSRFGNTIYF.

The chain has TRBV7-6 and TRBJ1-4, with D unresolved. This CDR3 has 13 residues. Germline assignment: CDR1 SGHVS and CDR2 FNYEAQ. V was pared by 0 bases and J by 8 bases, with 7 bases between. The DNA of the CDR3 is TGTGCCAGCAGCTTAGCGGTGACGGAAAAACTGTTTTTT. Protein sequence: CASSLAVTEKLFF. Drawing the rest from reference TRBV7-6 and TRBJ1-4, the complete variable domain is GAGVSQSPRYKVTKRGQDVALRCDPISGHVSLYWYRQALGQGPEFLTYFNYEAQQDKSGLPNDRFSAERPEGSISTLTIQRTEQRDSAMYRCASSLAVTEKLFFGSGTQLSVL.

The rearrangement joins TRBV11-2 to TRBJ2-3; the D is unclear. Germline V CDR1 and CDR2: SGHAT, FQNNGV. V was cut by 2 bases and J by 12 bases, with 21 bases left in between. The CDR3 runs to 15 residues. CDR3 in amino acids: CASSLFDNPGETQYF. The CDR3 bases are TGTGCCAGCAGCTTATTCGACAACCCTGGCGAGACTCAGTATTTT.

V gene TRBV13 combines with J gene TRBJ1-2; D perhaps matches TRBD1 (5 bases). Germline V CDR1 and CDR2: PRHDT, FYEKMQ (reference sequence). V lost 5 bases and J lost 1, with 17 bases in between. The CDR3 spans 16 residues. The CDR3: CASSAVSGKLNYGYTF. Here the CDR3 DNA reads TGTGCCAGCAGCGCCGTCTCAGGGAAGCTTAACTATGGCTACACCTTC.

This chain links TRBV11-2 with TRBJ1-1, with 7 bases identical to TRBD1. CDR1 SGHAT and CDR2 FQNNGV come from the germline V gene. This CDR3 comprises 15 residues. V was pared by 2 bases and J by 0 bases, with 3 bases of the junction left unmatched. CDR3 coding DNA: TGTGCCAGCAGCTTAATGGGACAGCTGAACACTGAAGCTTTCTTT. Its protein product is CASSLMGQLNTEAFF.

This clone was recorded only once. The V and J genes are TRBV4-3 and TRBJ2-1; 9 bases agree with TRBD2. V lost 0 bases, J lost 2 bases, and 2 bases stayed unmatched. The CDR3 totals 16 residues. Germline V gene lookup returns CDR1 LGHNA and CDR2 YSLEER. Here the CDR3 reads CASSQDSSGTYNEQFF. The CDR3 DNA reads TGCGCCAGCAGCCAAGATTCTAGCGGGACCTACAATGAGCAGTTCTTC.